Below, 25 T cell receptor beta chains from the same sample are listed, as sequenced in a study of blood T cell repertoires in COVID-19 (TCRdb year 2020). Library preparation used the immunoSEQ multiplex PCR assay. As stored in TCRdb, this immuneACCESS dataset retains in-frame rearrangements with V and J assigned. A fraction of the clones does not appear; measured against another copy, unresolved V genes explain less than half of the discrepancy, and the remainder lacks a known reason. This sample lists 100,000 or so clones; roughly 96% were detected once. The biggest ten clones account for about 4.7% of the sample. Sequencing was carried out using peripheral blood. These receptors were collected from a human donor with active COVID-19. The donor label of this sample is uncertain.

This chain joins TRBV9 and TRBJ2-5, with 12 bases identical to TRBD2. CDR3 length: 18 amino acids. J gave up 5 bases and V 0 bases, and 11 bases lay outside the gene matches. The germline gives CDR1 SGDLS, CDR2 YYNGEE. CDR3 nucleotide sequence: TGTGCCAGCAGCGTAGGCTGGCTAGCGGGAGGGCCTGGTGAGACCCAGTACTTC. This translates into CASSVGWLAGGPGETQYF.

This chain links TRBV5-1 with TRBJ2-7; TRBD1 matches at 9 bases. This CDR3 has 14 amino acids. The germline gives CDR1 SGHRS, CDR2 YFSETQ. The trim removed 3 bases at V and 6 bases at J, leaving 7 bases unmatched. The CDR3 bases are TGCGCCAGCAGCTGGGGGGACAGGGACGCCGAGCAGTACTTC. It specifies CASSWGDRDAEQYF. Full variable domain (remainder filled in from reference TRBV5-1 and TRBJ2-7): KAGVTQTPRYLIKTRGQQVTLSCSPISGHRSVSWYQQTPGQGLQFLFEYFSETQRNKGNFPGRFSGRQFSNSRSEMNVSTLELGDSALYLCASSWGDRDAEQYFGPGTRLTVT.

The chain links TRBV7-2 to TRBJ1-2; D call uncertain. The germline V gene encodes CDR1 SGHTA and CDR2 FQGNSA. Trimming removed 3 bases at V and 2 bases at J, with 13 bases between. CDR3 length: 15 amino acids. This CDR3 reads CASSLRRGANYGYTF. The DNA of the CDR3 is TGTGCCAGCAGCTTGAGGCGGGGAGCGAACTATGGCTACACCTTC.

V gene TRBV6-4 combines with J gene TRBJ1-4; perhaps TRBD1 as D (5 bases). Trimming took off 2 bases at V and 0 bases at J, with 22 bases between the two ends. The CDR3 totals 20 residues. CDR1 and CDR2 from the germline V gene are MRHNA and SNTAGT. The CDR3 loop is CASSDPPNRRPYATNEKLFF. DNA for the CDR3: TGTGCCAGCAGTGACCCCCCAAACAGGCGACCCTATGCAACTAATGAAAAACTGTTTTTT.

The chain is built from TRBV4-3 and TRBJ1-2; 8 positions agree with TRBD1. Germline V gives CDR1 LGHNA, CDR2 YSLEER. The CDR3 totals 14 residues. V gave up 4 bases and J gave up 10 bases; unmatched junction bases: 11. DNA of the CDR3: TGCGCCAGCAGCCGAGGACCGGGACAGGATGTCTACACCTTC. Residues: CASSRGPGQDVYTF.

The V call is TRBV5-5, the J call TRBJ2-3; TRBD2 agrees at 13 bases. The trim removed 3 bases at V and 6 bases at J, leaving 10 bases unmatched. The CDR3 spans 17 residues. The germline CDR1 and CDR2 sequences are SGHKS and YYEKEE (reference sequence). CDR3 region: CASSSLPTGLAGDTQYF. CDR3 nucleotides: TGTGCCAGCAGCTCCCTCCCGACGGGACTAGCGGGGGATACGCAGTATTTT.

The chain has TRBV27 and TRBJ1-2; possible D gene TRBD1, 6 bases. The germline V and J ends were trimmed by 6 bases and 4 bases, with 9 bases remaining between them. The CDR3 loop spans 12 amino acids. Germline V gene lookup returns CDR1 MNHEY and CDR2 SMNVEV (reference sequence). The CDR3 loop reads CASSDRTYGYTF. CDR3 bases: TGTGCCAGCAGCGACAGGACCTATGGCTACACCTTC.

The V call is TRBV19, the J call TRBJ2-2, with D possibly being TRBD1 (6 bases). V gave up 4 bases and J gave up 4 bases, with 13 bases separating them. The CDR3 sequence is 15 residues long. Germline-derived CDR1 and CDR2 are LNHDA and SQIVND (reference sequence). This chain's CDR3 is CASSNRALGTGELFF. Written as DNA, the CDR3 is TGTGCCAGTAGTAACAGGGCGCTGGGCACCGGGGAGCTGTTTTTT.

The genes are TRBV10-3 and TRBJ2-7; TRBD1 agrees at 7 bases. Looked up from germline, CDR1 is ENHRY and CDR2 is SYGVKD. The CDR3 spans 14 residues. Unmatched junction bases numbered 13, after V lost 7 bases and J lost 7 bases. CDR3 in amino acids: CAITSGTVVEEQYF. DNA of the CDR3: TGTGCCATCACCTCCGGGACAGTCGTTGAAGAGCAGTACTTC.

The rearrangement joins TRBV11-3 to TRBJ2-1, with 7 bases lining up with TRBD2. The CDR3 is 15 residues long. V shed 5 bases and J 1 base; nucleotides not matched to a gene: 5. The germline V gene has CDR1 SGHNT and CDR2 YENEEA. The CDR3 sequence: CASSQPSGSYNEQFF. CDR3 bases: TGTGCCAGCAGCCAACCTAGCGGTTCCTACAATGAGCAGTTCTTC.

The V and J genes are TRBV18 and TRBJ2-7; 7 nucleotides agree with TRBD2. There are 16 residues in the CDR3. CDR1 is KGHSH and CDR2 is LQKENI in the germline V gene. With 3 bases clipped from V and 6 bases from J, the junction kept 14 bases outside the gene matches. The CDR3 DNA sequence: TGTGCCAGCTCACCGGCCGTGGCAGGCCTAGCGGCCGAGCAGTACTTC. Translating it yields CASSPAVAGLAAEQYF.

This clone has just one count. V usage is TRBV12-5 and J usage is TRBJ2-1, with D maybe TRBD2 (6 bases). Trimming stripped 7 bases from V and 7 bases from J, with 17 bases between. This CDR3 has 14 residues. Looked up from germline, CDR1 is LGHNT and CDR2 is FRNRAP. The CDR3 sequence: CASAIGGRLNEQFF. The CDR3 bases are TGTGCTAGTGCGATCGGAGGGAGATTAAATGAGCAGTTCTTC.

The V gene is TRBV7-9, the J gene TRBJ2-1, with TRBD1 matching over 9 bases. The germline CDR1 and CDR2 sequences are SEHNR and FQNEAQ (reference sequence). The CDR3 length is 18 residues. J gave up 3 bases and V 5 bases, and 14 bases lay outside the gene matches. The CDR3 DNA follows: TGTGCCAGCAGCCTAAGAGGGACAGGGATCGAGGTCTACAATGAGCAGTTCTTC. Its protein is CASSLRGTGIEVYNEQFF.

The CDR3 DNA reads as TGTGCCAGCAGCCCCCGAGTCAATGAGCAGTTCTTC. This gives the protein CASSPRVNEQFF. V and J are TRBV3-1 (or the pseudogene TRBV3-2) and TRBJ2-1; D call uncertain. CDR3 length equals 12 residues. The V end lost 4 bases, the J end lost 6 bases, and 7 bases lay between the germline ends. Germline CDR1 LGHDT, CDR2 YNNKEL (reference sequence).

The chain employs TRBV5-1 and TRBJ1-5; D may be TRBD1 (5 bases). Germline-derived CDR1 and CDR2 are SGHRS and YFSETQ. The CDR3 length is 14 residues. With 4 bases removed from V and 4 bases from J, the gap between germline ends came to 12 bases. The CDR3 region is CASSHDSLNQPQHF. DNA for the CDR3: TGCGCCAGCAGCCACGACAGTCTTAATCAGCCCCAGCATTTT.

This clone has only a few counts. The chain employs TRBV28 and TRBJ2-2; D perhaps matches TRBD2 (7 bases). V lost 7 bases and J lost 7, with 16 bases in between. CDR3 size: 14 residues. The germline V gene has CDR1 MDHEN and CDR2 SYDVKM. The CDR3 sequence is CASTPGGHRGELFF. In DNA form, the CDR3 reads TGTGCCAGCACCCCGGGGGGACACCGCGGGGAGCTGTTTTTT. The complete variable domain, with remaining parts taken from reference TRBV28 and TRBJ2-2, reads DVKVTQSSRYLVKRTGEKVFLECVQDMDHENMFWYRQDPGLGLRLIYFSYDVKMKEKGDIPEGYSVSREKKERFSLILESASTNQTSMYLCASTPGGHRGELFFGEGSRLTVL.

This chain connects TRBV2 to TRBJ2-4, with 9 positions matching TRBD2. Unmatched junction bases numbered 8, after V lost 5 bases and J lost 0 bases. The CDR3 extends over 17 amino acids. Germline values: CDR1 SNHLY, CDR2 FYNNEI. CDR3 residues: CASSLSSGVLAKNIQYF. Here the CDR3 DNA reads TGTGCCAGCAGTTTATCTAGCGGGGTCCTAGCCAAAAACATTCAGTACTTC.

In its sample, this clone was seen once. The chain has TRBV19 and TRBJ1-6, with a tentative D call TRBD1 (5 bases). This CDR3 has 18 amino acids. Germline V gene data show CDR1 as LNHDA and CDR2 as SQIVND (reference sequence). V was clipped by 1 base and J by 7 bases, with 20 bases between them. The CDR3 bases are TGTGCCAGTAGTATAGTCCCTCGTCCAGCAAGGGGAAATTCACCCCTCCACTTT. This encodes CASSIVPRPARGNSPLHF. The whole variable domain, remainder taken from reference TRBV19 and TRBJ1-6, is DGGITQSPKYLFRKEGQNVTLSCEQNLNHDAMYWYRQDPGQGLRLIYYSQIVNDFQKGDIAEGYSVSREKKESFPLTVTSAQKNPTAFYLCASSIVPRPARGNSPLHFGNGTRLTVT.

V is TRBV5-1 and J is TRBJ2-1; D possibly corresponds to TRBD2 (6 bases). Per germline, CDR1 SGHRS and CDR2 YFSETQ. V was trimmed by 0 bases and J by 6 bases, leaving 16 bases between them. CDR3 size: 16 residues. The CDR3 loop reads CASSLDAGRRINEQFF. The CDR3 region has the DNA TGCGCCAGCAGCTTGGATGCGGGAAGGAGGATCAATGAGCAGTTCTTC.

This chain links TRBV2 with TRBJ1-1, with D possibly TRBD1 on 6 matching bases. Trimming pared 7 bases from V and 3 bases from J, leaving 18 bases between. The CDR3 is 15 amino acids. CDR1 and CDR2 from the germline V gene are SNHLY and FYNNEI. CDR3 sequence (DNA): TGTGCCAGCAACGCCCTTGGGGGCGCGTACACTGAAGCTTTCTTT. The encoded protein is CASNALGGAYTEAFF.

The chain combines TRBV7-2 with TRBJ2-1, with TRBD2 identical over 7 bases. Germline V gives CDR1 SGHTA, CDR2 FQGNSA. V lost 5 bases to trimming and J lost 4 bases; unmatched junction nucleotides: 11. The CDR3 totals 16 residues. The CDR3 is CASSPGGSSGYNEQFF. The CDR3 DNA sequence: TGTGCCAGCAGCCCCGGGGGGAGTAGCGGGTACAATGAGCAGTTCTTC.

This clone was seen only once. CDR3: CASSLATAAGGTDTQYF. CDR3 nucleotide sequence: TGTGCCAGCAGCTTGGCTACGGCGGCGGGAGGTACAGATACGCAGTATTTT. The chain combines TRBV11-3 with TRBJ2-3; 8 bases are a match to TRBD2. Germline CDR1 is SGHNT and CDR2 is YENEEA. With V trimmed by 3 bases and J by 3 bases, 11 bases remained unmatched. CDR3 size: 17 residues.

The gene calls are TRBV9 and TRBJ2-7, with 9 positions matching TRBD1. With 3 bases clipped from V and 0 bases from J, the junction kept 4 bases outside the gene matches. Germline-derived CDR1 and CDR2 are SGDLS and YYNGEE. There are 15 residues in the CDR3. CDR3 amino acids: CASSAGQGNSYEQYF. The CDR3 DNA follows: TGTGCCAGCAGCGCAGGACAGGGGAACTCCTACGAGCAGTACTTC. Full variable domain (remainder filled in from reference TRBV9 and TRBJ2-7): DSGVTQTPKHLITATGQRVTLRCSPRSGDLSVYWYQQSLDQGLQFLIQYYNGEERAKGNILERFSAQQFPDLHSELNLSSLELGDSALYFCASSAGQGNSYEQYFGPGTRLTVT.

V is TRBV9 and J is TRBJ2-1; TRBD2 agrees at 8 bases. CDR1 is SGDLS and CDR2 is YYNGEE in the germline V gene. This CDR3 has 15 residues. V shed 0 bases and J 8 bases; nucleotides not matched to a gene: 7. CDR3 coding DNA: TGTGCCAGCAGCGTAGCTGGTAGCGGGGACGATGAGCAGTTCTTC. Translation gives CASSVAGSGDDEQFF.

This sequence joins TRBV6-5 and TRBJ2-5; the D gene is possibly TRBD1 (5 bases). The length of the CDR3 is 12 residues. The germline CDR1 and CDR2 sequences are MNHEY and SVGAGI. With 8 bases removed from V and 1 base from J, the gap between germline ends came to 8 bases. The CDR3 sequence: CASWQGQETQYF. The CDR3, as DNA: TGTGCCAGCTGGCAGGGCCAAGAGACCCAGTACTTC.